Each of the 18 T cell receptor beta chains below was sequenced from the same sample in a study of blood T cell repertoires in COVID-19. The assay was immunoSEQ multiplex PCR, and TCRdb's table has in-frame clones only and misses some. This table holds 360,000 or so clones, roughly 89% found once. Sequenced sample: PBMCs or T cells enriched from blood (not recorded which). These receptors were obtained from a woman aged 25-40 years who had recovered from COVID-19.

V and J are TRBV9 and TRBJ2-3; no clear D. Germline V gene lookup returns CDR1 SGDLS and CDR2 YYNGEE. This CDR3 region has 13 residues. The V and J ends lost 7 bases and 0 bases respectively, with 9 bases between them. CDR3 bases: TGTGCCAGCGCCGTCGGGAGCACAGATACGCAGTATTTT. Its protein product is CASAVGSTDTQYF.

The CDR3 DNA reads TGTGCCAGCCGCCGGGGAGCGGAGCAGTACTTC. Protein sequence: CASRRGAEQYF. The J gene is TRBJ2-7, the V gene TRBV3-1 (or the pseudogene TRBV3-2), with a tentative D call TRBD2 (5 bases). Germline assignment: CDR1 LGHDT and CDR2 YNNKEL (reference sequence). The CDR3 has 11 residues. V was shortened by 8 bases and J by 7 bases, with 12 bases between the two germline ends.

CDR3 sequence (DNA): TGTGCCAGCAGTAGGACAGAGTATAATTCACCCCTCCACTTT. Residues: CASSRTEYNSPLHF. The V gene is TRBV27, the J gene TRBJ1-6; D perhaps matches TRBD1 (6 bases). CDR1 MNHEY and CDR2 SMNVEV come from the germline V gene (reference sequence). This CDR3 region has 14 residues. V lost 5 bases and J lost 4, with 9 bases in between.

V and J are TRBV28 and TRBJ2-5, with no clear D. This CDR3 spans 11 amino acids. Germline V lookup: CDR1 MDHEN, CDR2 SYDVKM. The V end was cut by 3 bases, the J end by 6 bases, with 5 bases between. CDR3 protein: CASSFAKTQYF. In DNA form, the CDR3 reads TGTGCCAGCAGTTTCGCGAAGACCCAGTACTTC.

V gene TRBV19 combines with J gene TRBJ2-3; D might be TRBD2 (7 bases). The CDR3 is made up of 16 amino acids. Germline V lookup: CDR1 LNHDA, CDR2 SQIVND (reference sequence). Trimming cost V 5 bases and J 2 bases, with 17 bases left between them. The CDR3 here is CASSRGANNPTDTQYF. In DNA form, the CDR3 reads TGTGCCAGTAGTCGGGGGGCCAACAACCCCACAGATACGCAGTATTTT.

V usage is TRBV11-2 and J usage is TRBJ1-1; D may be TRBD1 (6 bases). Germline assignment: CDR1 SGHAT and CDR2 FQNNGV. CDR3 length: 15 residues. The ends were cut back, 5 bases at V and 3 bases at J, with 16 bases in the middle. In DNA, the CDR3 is TGTGCCAGCAGCCTTTGGCCAGGGGAGTACACTGAAGCTTTCTTT. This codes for CASSLWPGEYTEAFF.

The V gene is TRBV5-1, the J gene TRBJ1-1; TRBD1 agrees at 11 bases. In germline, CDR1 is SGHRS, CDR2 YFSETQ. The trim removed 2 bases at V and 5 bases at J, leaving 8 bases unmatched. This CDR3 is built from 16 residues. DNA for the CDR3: TGCGCCAGCAGCTTCGGACAGGGGGCGGGGTTGACTGAAGCTTTCTTT. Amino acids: CASSFGQGAGLTEAFF. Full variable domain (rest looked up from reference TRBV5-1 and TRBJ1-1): KAGVTQTPRYLIKTRGQQVTLSCSPISGHRSVSWYQQTPGQGLQFLFEYFSETQRNKGNFPGRFSGRQFSNSRSEMNVSTLELGDSALYLCASSFGQGAGLTEAFFGQGTRLTVV.

CDR3 sequence: CSIPSLTGELFF. CDR3 DNA: TGCAGCATCCCCTCCTTGACCGGGGAGCTGTTTTTT. V and J are TRBV29-1 and TRBJ2-2; no definite D call. Germline values: CDR1 SQVTM, CDR2 ANQGSEA. The ends were cut back, 8 bases at V and 5 bases at J, with 12 bases in the middle. There are 12 residues in the CDR3.

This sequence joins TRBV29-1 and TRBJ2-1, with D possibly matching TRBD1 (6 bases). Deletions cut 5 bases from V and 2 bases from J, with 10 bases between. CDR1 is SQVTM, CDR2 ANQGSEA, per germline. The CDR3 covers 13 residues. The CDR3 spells CSVPGQPYNEQFF. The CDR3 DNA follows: TGCAGCGTTCCAGGACAGCCCTACAATGAGCAGTTCTTC.

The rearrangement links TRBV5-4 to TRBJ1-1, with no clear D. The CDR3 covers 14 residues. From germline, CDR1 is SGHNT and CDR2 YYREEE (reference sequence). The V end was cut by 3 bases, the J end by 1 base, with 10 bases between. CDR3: CASSSPPGNTEAFF. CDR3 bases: TGTGCCAGCAGCTCCCCCCCAGGGAACACTGAAGCTTTCTTT.

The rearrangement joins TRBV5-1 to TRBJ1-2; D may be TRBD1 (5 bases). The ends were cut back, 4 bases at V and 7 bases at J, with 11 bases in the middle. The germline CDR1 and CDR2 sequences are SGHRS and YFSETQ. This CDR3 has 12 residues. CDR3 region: CASSPDSVGYTF. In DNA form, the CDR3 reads TGCGCCAGCAGCCCTGACAGTGTTGGCTACACCTTC. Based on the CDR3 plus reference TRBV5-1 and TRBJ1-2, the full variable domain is KAGVTQTPRYLIKTRGQQVTLSCSPISGHRSVSWYQQTPGQGLQFLFEYFSETQRNKGNFPGRFSGRQFSNSRSEMNVSTLELGDSALYLCASSPDSVGYTFGSGTRLTVV.

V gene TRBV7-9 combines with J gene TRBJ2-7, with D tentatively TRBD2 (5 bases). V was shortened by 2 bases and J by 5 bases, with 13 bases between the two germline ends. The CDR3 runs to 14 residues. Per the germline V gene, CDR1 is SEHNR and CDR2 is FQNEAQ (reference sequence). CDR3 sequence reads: CASSLSGSIDEQYF. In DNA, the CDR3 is TGTGCCAGCAGCTTATCTGGGAGTATCGACGAGCAGTACTTC.

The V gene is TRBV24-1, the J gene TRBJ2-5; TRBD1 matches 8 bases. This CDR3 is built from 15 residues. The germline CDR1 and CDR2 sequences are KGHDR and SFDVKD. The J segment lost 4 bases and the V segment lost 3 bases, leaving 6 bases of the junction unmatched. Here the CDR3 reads CATSDPTGVRETQYF. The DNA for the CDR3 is TGTGCCACCAGTGATCCGACAGGGGTGAGAGAGACCCAGTACTTC.

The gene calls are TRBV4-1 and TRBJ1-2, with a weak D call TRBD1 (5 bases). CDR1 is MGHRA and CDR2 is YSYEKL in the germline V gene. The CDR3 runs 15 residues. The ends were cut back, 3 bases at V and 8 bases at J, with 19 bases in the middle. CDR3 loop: CASSHSQRTQGGYTF. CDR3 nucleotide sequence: TGCGCCAGCAGCCACAGTCAGAGAACGCAGGGAGGCTACACCTTC.

The CDR3 spells CASNYADTQYF. The CDR3, as DNA: TGTGCCAGCAACTATGCGGATACGCAGTATTTT. The rearrangement uses TRBV11-2 and TRBJ2-3; D unresolved. The germline gives CDR1 SGHAT, CDR2 FQNNGV. This CDR3 spans 11 amino acids. The germline V and J ends were trimmed by 7 bases and 6 bases, with 8 bases remaining between them.

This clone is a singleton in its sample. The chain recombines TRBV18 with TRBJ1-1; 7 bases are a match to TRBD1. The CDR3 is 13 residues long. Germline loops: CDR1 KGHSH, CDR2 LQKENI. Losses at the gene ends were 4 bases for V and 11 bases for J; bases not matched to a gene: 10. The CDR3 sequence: CASSLKGGGEAFF. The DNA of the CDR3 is TGTGCCAGCTCACTGAAAGGGGGCGGGGAGGCTTTCTTT.

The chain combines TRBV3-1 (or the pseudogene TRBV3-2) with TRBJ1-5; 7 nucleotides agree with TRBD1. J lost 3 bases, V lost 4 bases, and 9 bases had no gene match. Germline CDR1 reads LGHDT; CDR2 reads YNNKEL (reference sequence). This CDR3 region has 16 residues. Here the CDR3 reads CASSLGTVTINQPQHF. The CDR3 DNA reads TGTGCCAGCAGCCTTGGGACAGTCACGATCAATCAGCCCCAGCATTTT.

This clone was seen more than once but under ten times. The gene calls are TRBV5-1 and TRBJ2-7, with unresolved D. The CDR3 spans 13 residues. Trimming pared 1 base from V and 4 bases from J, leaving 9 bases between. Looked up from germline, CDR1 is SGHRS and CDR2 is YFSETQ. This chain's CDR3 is CASSLLGEYEQYF. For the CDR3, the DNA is TGCGCCAGCAGCTTGCTAGGAGAGTACGAGCAGTACTTC.